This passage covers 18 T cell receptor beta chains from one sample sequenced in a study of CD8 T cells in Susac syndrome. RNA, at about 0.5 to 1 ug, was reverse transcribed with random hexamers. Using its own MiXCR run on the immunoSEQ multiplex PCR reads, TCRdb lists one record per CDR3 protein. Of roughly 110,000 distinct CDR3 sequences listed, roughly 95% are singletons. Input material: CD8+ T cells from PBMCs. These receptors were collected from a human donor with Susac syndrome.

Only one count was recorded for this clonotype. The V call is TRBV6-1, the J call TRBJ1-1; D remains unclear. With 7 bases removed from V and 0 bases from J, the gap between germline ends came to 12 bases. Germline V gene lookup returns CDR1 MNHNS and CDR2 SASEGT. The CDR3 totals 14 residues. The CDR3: CASKRIPMNTEAFF. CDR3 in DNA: TGTGCCAGCAAGAGGATACCTATGAACACTGAAGCTTTCTTT.

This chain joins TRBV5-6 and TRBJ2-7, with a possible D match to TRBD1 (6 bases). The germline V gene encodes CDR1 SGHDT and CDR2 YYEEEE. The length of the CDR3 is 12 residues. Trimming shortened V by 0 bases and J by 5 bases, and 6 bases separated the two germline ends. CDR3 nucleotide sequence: TGTGCCAGCAGCTTGGGGGGGCACGAGCAGTACTTC. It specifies CASSLGGHEQYF.

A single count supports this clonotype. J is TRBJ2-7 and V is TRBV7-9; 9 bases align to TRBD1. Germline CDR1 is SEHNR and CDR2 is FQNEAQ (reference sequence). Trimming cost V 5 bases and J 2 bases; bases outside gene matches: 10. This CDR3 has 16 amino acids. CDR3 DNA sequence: TGTGCCAGCAGCCCAAGGGACAGGGATTCAACCTACGAGCAGTACTTC. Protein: CASSPRDRDSTYEQYF. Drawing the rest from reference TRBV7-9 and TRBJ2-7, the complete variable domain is DTGVSQNPRHKITKRGQNVTFRCDPISEHNRLYWYRQTLGQGPEFLTYFQNEAQLEKSRLLSDRFSAERPKGSFSTLEIQRTEQGDSAMYLCASSPRDRDSTYEQYFGPGTRLTVT.

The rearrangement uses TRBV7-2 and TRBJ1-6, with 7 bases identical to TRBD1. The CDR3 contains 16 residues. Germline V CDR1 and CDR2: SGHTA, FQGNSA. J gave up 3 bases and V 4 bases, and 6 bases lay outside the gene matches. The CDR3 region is CASSYRDSLYNSPLHF. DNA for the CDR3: TGTGCCAGCAGCTACCGGGACAGCCTCTATAATTCACCCCTCCACTTT.

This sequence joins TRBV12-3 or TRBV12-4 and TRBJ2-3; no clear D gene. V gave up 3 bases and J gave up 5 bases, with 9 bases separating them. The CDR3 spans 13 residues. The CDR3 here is CASSFAQVDTQYF. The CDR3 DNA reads TGTGCCAGCAGTTTCGCCCAGGTAGATACGCAGTATTTT.

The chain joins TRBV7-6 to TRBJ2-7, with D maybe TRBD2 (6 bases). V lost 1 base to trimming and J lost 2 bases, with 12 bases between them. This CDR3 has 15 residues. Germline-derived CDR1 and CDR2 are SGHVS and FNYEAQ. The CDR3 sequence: CASSLEASDPYEQYF. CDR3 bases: TGTGCCAGCAGCTTAGAGGCTAGCGATCCCTACGAGCAGTACTTC.

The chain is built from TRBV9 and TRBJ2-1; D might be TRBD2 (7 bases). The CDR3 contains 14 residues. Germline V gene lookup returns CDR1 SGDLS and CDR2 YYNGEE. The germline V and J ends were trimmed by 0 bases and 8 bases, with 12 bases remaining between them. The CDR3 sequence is CASSVGGGEDEQFF. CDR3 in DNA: TGTGCCAGCAGCGTAGGAGGGGGGGAAGATGAGCAGTTCTTC.

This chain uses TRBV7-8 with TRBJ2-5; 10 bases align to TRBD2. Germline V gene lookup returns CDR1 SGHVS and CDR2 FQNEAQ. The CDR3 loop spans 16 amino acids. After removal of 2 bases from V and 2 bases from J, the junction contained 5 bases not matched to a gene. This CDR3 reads CASSLRLAGEQETQYF. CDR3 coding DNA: TGTGCCAGCAGCTTACGTCTAGCGGGGGAACAAGAGACCCAGTACTTC.

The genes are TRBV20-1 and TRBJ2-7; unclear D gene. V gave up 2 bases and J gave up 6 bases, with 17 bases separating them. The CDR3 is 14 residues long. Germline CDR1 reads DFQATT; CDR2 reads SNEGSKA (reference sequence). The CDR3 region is CSARSGISPGEQYF. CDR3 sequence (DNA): TGCAGTGCTAGAAGTGGGATCTCTCCGGGCGAGCAGTACTTC.

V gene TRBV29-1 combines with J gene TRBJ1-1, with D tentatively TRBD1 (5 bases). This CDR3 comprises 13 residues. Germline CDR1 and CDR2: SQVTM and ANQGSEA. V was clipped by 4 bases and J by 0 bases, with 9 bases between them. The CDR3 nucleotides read TGCAGCGTTGCCGACAGCTTGAACACTGAAGCTTTCTTT. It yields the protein CSVADSLNTEAFF.

The CDR3, as DNA: TGCAGTGCTAGAGATCTTACCGCTATGCCTGAAGCTTTCTTT. Amino acid sequence: CSARDLTAMPEAFF. This rearrangement joins TRBV20-1 to TRBJ1-1, with D hard to call. This CDR3 has 14 residues. In germline, CDR1 is DFQATT, CDR2 SNEGSKA (reference sequence). The V gene lost 0 bases and the J gene lost 6 bases, with 14 bases spanning the gap.

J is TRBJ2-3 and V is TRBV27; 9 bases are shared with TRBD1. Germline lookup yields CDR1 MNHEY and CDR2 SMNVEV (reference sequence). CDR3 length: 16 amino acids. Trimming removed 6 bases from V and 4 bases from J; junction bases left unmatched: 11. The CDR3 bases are TGTGCCAGCAGGAGAACCGGGACAGGGATCGCAGATACGCAGTATTTT. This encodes CASRRTGTGIADTQYF.

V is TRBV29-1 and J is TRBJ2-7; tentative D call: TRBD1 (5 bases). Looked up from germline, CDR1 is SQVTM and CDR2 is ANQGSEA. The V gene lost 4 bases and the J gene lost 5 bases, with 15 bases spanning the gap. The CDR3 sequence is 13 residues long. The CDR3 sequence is CSVGGKTEDEQYF. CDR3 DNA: TGCAGCGTTGGGGGAAAGACAGAGGACGAGCAGTACTTC.

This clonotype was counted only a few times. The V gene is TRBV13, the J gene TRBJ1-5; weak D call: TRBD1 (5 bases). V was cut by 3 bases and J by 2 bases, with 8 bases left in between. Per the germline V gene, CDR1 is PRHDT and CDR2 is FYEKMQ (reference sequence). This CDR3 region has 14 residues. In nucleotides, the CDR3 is TGTGCCAGCAGCTTTGGGGGACGCAATCAGCCCCAGCATTTT. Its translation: CASSFGGRNQPQHF.

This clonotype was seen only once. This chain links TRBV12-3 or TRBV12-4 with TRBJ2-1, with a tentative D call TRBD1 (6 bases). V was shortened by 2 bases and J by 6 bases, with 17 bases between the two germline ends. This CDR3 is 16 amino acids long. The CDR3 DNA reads TGTGCCAGCAGTTTATGGGCCTGGGGGCAATCCAATGAGCAGTTCTTC. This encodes CASSLWAWGQSNEQFF.

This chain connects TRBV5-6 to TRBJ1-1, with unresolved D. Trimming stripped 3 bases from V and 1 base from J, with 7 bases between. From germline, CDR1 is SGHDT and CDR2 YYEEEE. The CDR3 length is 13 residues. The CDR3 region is CASSYRRNTEAFF. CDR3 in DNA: TGTGCCAGCAGCTATCGGCGGAACACTGAAGCTTTCTTT.

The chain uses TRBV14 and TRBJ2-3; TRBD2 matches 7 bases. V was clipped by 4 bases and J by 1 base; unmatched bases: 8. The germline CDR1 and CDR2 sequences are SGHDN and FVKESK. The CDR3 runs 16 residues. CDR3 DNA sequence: TGTGCCAGCAGCCTCCCGGGAGCGGGACGCACAGATACGCAGTATTTT. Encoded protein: CASSLPGAGRTDTQYF.

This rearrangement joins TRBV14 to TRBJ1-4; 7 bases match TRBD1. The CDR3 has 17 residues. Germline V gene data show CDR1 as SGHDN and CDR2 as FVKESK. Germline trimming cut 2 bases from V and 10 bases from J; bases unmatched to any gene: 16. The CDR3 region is CASSQHRTGTAVGKLFF. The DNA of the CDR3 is TGTGCCAGCAGCCAACACCGTACCGGGACAGCGGTGGGAAAACTGTTTTTT.